This T cell receptor beta chain was captured in a study of chemoradiotherapy in HPV16-positive cancers. The table came from immunoSEQ multiplex PCR; TCRdb's copy has only in-frame clones and leaves some out. The sample consists of over 5,000 clones, approximately 71% of them appearing once. V lost 3 bases, J lost 6 bases, and 15 bases lay in between. The CDR3 has 15 amino acids. Germline CDR1 MNHNS, CDR2 SASEGT. Over chemoradiotherapy, repertoires were sampled more than once. The sequence was collected from a human donor with HPV-associated anogenital cancer. The chain uses TRBV6-1 and TRBJ2-1, with D perhaps assigned TRBD1 or TRBD2 (6 bases each). The material sequenced was tumor tissue, taken from a patient who underwent chemoradiotherapy. As DNA, the CDR3 is TGTGCCAGCAGTGAGGGGGGCGGAGGTCGCAATGAGCAGTTCTTC. This translates into CASSEGGGGRNEQFF.